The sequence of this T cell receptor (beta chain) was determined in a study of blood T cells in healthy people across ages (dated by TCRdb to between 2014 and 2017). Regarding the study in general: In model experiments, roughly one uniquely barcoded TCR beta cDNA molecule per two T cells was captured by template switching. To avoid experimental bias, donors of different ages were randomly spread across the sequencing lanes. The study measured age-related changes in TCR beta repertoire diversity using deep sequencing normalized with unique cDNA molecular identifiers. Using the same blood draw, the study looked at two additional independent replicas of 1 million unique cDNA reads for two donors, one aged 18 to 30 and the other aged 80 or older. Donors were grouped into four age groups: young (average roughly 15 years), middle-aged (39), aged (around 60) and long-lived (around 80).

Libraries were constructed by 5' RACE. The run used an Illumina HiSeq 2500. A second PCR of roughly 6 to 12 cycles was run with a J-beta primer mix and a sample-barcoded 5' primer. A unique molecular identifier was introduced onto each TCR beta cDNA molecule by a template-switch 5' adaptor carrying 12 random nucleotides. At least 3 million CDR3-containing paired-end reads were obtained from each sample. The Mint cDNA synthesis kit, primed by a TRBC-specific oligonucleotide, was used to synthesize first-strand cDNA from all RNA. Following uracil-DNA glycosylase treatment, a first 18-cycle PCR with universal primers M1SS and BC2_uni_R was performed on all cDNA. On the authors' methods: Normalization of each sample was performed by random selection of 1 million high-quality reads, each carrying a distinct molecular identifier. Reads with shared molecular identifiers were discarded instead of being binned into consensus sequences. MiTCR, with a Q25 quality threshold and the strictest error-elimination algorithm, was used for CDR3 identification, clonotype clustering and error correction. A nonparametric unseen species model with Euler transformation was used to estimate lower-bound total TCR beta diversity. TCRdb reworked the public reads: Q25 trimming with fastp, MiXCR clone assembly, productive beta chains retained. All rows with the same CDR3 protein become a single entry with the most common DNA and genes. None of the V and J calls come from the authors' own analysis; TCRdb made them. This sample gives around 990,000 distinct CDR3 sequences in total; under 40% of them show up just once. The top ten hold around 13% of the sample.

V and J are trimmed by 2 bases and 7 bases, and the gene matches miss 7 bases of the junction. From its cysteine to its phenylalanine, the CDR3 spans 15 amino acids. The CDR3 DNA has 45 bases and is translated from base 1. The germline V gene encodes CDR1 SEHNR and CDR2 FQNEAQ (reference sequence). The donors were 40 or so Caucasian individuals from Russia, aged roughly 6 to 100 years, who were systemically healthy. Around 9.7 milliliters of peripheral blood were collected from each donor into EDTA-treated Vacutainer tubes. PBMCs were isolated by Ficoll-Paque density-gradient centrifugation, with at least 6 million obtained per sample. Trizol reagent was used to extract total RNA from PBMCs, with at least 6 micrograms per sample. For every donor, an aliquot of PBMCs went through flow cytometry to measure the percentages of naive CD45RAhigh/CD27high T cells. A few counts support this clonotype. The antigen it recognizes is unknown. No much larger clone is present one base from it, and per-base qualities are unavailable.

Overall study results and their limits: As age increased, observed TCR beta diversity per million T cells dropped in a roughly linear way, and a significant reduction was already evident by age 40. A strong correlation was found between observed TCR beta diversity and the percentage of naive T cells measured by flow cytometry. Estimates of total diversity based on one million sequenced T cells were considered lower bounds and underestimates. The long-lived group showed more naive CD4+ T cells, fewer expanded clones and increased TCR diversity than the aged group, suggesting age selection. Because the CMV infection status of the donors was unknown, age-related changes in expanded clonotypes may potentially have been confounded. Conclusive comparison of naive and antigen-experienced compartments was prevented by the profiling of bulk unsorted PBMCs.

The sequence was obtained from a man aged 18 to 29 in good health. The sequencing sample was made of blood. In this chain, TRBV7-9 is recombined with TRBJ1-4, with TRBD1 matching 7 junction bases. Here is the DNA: TGTGCCAGCAGCTTAAGGGACAGCCCAGGTGAAAAACTGTTTTTT. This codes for CASSLRDSPGEKLFF.